This entry concerns a single T cell receptor beta chain. Between the trimmed V and J ends, which lost 4 bases and 1 base, there was a span of 12 bases. Germline CDR1 SNHLY, CDR2 FYNNEI. The CDR3 runs 15 residues. The time point was: week 3, after first cycle of checkpoint inhibitor. No patient had earlier systemic cancer treatment, concurrent immunosuppressants, or another active cancer. The sample is drawn from a study of blood T cell dynamics during melanoma immunotherapy. The data were produced by immunoSEQ multiplex PCR, yet TCRdb's version contains in-frame clones alone and is incomplete. This table has 25,000 to 30,000 clones, roughly 88% appearing once.

The receptor comes from a human donor with melanoma. The sample in question was blood, obtained from a patient treated with checkpoint blockade. This sequence joins TRBV2 and TRBJ2-3; D gene ambiguous. CDR3 sequence reads: CASSGEWVGTDTQYF. Here the CDR3 DNA reads TGTGCCAGCAGTGGGGAATGGGTTGGCACAGATACGCAGTATTTT.